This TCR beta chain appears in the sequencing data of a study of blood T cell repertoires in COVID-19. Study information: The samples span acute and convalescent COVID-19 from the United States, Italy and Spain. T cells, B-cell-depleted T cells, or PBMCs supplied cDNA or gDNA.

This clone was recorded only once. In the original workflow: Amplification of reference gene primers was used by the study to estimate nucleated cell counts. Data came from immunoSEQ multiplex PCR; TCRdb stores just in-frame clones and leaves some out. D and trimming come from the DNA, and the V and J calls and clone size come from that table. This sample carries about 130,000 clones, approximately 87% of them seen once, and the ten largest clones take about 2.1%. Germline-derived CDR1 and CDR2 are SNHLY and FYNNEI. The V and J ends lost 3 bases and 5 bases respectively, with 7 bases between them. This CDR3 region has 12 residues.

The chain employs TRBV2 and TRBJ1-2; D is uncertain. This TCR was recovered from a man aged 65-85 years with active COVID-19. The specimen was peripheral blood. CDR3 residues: CASSESSYGYTF. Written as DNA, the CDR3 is TGTGCCAGCAGTGAGAGCTCTTATGGCTACACCTTC.